These 25 T cell receptor beta chains were sequenced from one sample in a study of OX40 agonist ivuxolimab in advanced cancers. The assay was immunoSEQ multiplex PCR, and TCRdb's table has in-frame clones only and misses some. The repertoire has roughly 24,000 clones, about 83% of them found once; the top ten carry around 8.8%. Specimen: CD4+ or CD8+ T cells sorted from blood, collected in a trial of the OX40 agonist ivuxolimab. The origin of the receptors is an adult with an advanced solid tumor such as melanoma, head and neck, liver or kidney cancer.

The V call is TRBV6-5, the J call TRBJ1-2; D is possibly TRBD1 (5 bases). The V end was cut by 0 bases, the J end by 6 bases, with 8 bases between. The germline gives CDR1 MNHEY, CDR2 SVGAGI. The CDR3 has 13 amino acids. This CDR3 reads CASSYSMGDGYTF. CDR3 nucleotide sequence: TGTGCCAGCAGTTACTCGATGGGGGATGGCTACACCTTC.

CDR3 DNA sequence: TGTGCCAGCAGTGAACTAGACGTAACAGGGGGTTTAGATACGCAGTATTTT. Protein product: CASSELDVTGGLDTQYF. This chain joins TRBV2 and TRBJ2-3; 8 bases line up with TRBD1. Germline V gene data show CDR1 as SNHLY and CDR2 as FYNNEI. V lost 2 bases to trimming and J lost 5 bases; unmatched junction nucleotides: 12. The CDR3 extends over 17 amino acids.

V gene TRBV15 combines with J gene TRBJ2-1; 7 nucleotides align to TRBD2. Per the germline V gene, CDR1 is LNHNV and CDR2 is YYDKDF (reference sequence). The V and J ends lost 7 bases and 0 bases, in that order; junction bases with no gene match: 6. The CDR3 spans 15 residues. Here the CDR3 DNA reads TGTGCCACCACGGTTGGCGGGGGCTCCTACAATGAGCAGTTCTTC. This codes for CATTVGGGSYNEQFF.

With respect to this clone: Different DNA sequences within this sample yield the same CDR3. The V call is TRBV19, the J call TRBJ2-7; D tentatively fits TRBD1 or TRBD2 (5 bases each). CDR3 length equals 15 residues. Germline V gene data show CDR1 as LNHDA and CDR2 as SQIVND (reference sequence). V lost 1 base and J 4 bases, leaving 14 bases between the germline ends. In nucleotides, the CDR3 is TGTGCCAGTAGTATAGGGGCCGGGACCATTTACGAGCAGTACTTC. Translation: CASSIGAGTIYEQYF. Based on the CDR3 plus reference TRBV19 and TRBJ2-7, the full variable domain is DGGITQSPKYLFRKEGQNVTLSCEQNLNHDAMYWYRQDPGQGLRLIYYSQIVNDFQKGDIAEGYSVSREKKESFPLTVTSAQKNPTAFYLCASSIGAGTIYEQYFGPGTRLTVT.

This chain links TRBV28 with TRBJ1-1; no definite D call. The CDR3 length is 16 residues. The V and J ends lost 5 bases and 5 bases respectively, with 21 bases between them. Germline V gives CDR1 MDHEN, CDR2 SYDVKM. The CDR3 region has the DNA TGTGCCAGCAGTCAACTTTTGGCCGTTCTCAAAACTGAAGCTTTCTTT. Translation: CASSQLLAVLKTEAFF.

V gene TRBV25-1 combines with J gene TRBJ1-1, with D unclear. The V and J ends lost 0 bases and 8 bases respectively, with 10 bases between them. Germline lookup yields CDR1 MGHDK and CDR2 SYGVNS. The CDR3 is 13 residues long. For the CDR3, the DNA is TGTGCCAGCAGTGAATATACCCAGACAGAAGCTTTCTTT. Translation gives CASSEYTQTEAFF.

This clone was detected a few times. V gene TRBV7-6 combines with J gene TRBJ1-6, with a weak D call TRBD1 (6 bases). CDR1 and CDR2 (germline): SGHVS, FNYEAQ. The V end was cut by 6 bases, the J end by 2 bases, with 17 bases between. The length of the CDR3 is 17 residues. The CDR3 nucleotides read TGTGCCAGCAGTGAGTCTGAGGGGGTGACCTATAATTCACCCCTCCACTTT. Translating gives CASSESEGVTYNSPLHF.

This sequence joins TRBV29-1 and TRBJ2-7; perhaps TRBD1 as D (6 bases). The germline V and J ends were trimmed by 2 bases and 2 bases, with 13 bases remaining between them. This CDR3 contains 14 residues. The V gene's germline CDR1 is SQVTM and CDR2 ANQGSEA. Here the CDR3 DNA reads TGCAGCGTTGAAACAGGGTTGGACCCCTACGAGCAGTACTTC. It encodes CSVETGLDPYEQYF.

The chain employs TRBV27 and TRBJ1-5; no clear D. The germline V gene has CDR1 MNHEY and CDR2 SMNVEV (reference sequence). The CDR3 runs 13 residues. Deletions cut 3 bases from V and 4 bases from J, with 7 bases between. DNA for the CDR3: TGTGCCAGCAGTTTGGGGATTAATCAGCCCCAGCATTTT. Translating gives CASSLGINQPQHF.

This chain uses TRBV28 with TRBJ2-7, with 8 bases matching TRBD2. The CDR3 consists of 13 residues. V trimming: 6 bases; J trimming: 3 bases; junction bases outside the gene matches: 4. Germline CDR1 MDHEN, CDR2 SYDVKM. The CDR3 sequence: CASRPSGSYEQYF. CDR3 bases: TGTGCCAGCAGACCCAGCGGGAGCTACGAGCAGTACTTC.

The rearrangement joins TRBV11-1 to TRBJ2-4; D is uncertain. CDR1 is SGHAT, CDR2 FQDESV, per germline (reference sequence). The CDR3 extends over 13 amino acids. Trimming removed 5 bases at V and 3 bases at J, with 8 bases between. CDR3 nucleotides: TGTGCCAGCAGCCCTCTTGGCAAAAACATTCAGTACTTC. It translates to CASSPLGKNIQYF.

The chain carries TRBV5-6 and TRBJ2-3; D remains unclear. Between the trimmed V and J ends, which lost 2 bases and 3 bases, there was a span of 4 bases. The CDR3 is 12 residues long. CDR1 SGHDT and CDR2 YYEEEE come from the germline V gene. This CDR3 reads CASSFGTDTQYF. The DNA for the CDR3 is TGTGCCAGCAGCTTTGGGACAGATACGCAGTATTTT.

The gene calls are TRBV6-1 and TRBJ2-3, with 12 bases fitting TRBD1. The CDR3 extends over 13 amino acids. Germline CDR1 reads MNHNS; CDR2 reads SASEGT. J gave up 4 bases and V 8 bases, and 1 base lay outside the gene matches. CDR3 sequence: CASGTGGADTQYF. As DNA, the CDR3 is TGTGCCAGCGGGACAGGGGGCGCAGATACGCAGTATTTT.

The CDR3 DNA reads TGTGCCAGCAGTTCTTACACAGGTCTCAACACTGAAGCTTTCTTT. Its translation: CASSSYTGLNTEAFF. This chain connects TRBV27 to TRBJ1-1, with D tentatively TRBD1 (5 bases). The V gene's germline CDR1 is MNHEY and CDR2 SMNVEV (reference sequence). The ends were cut back, 4 bases at V and 2 bases at J, with 14 bases in the middle. CDR3 size: 15 residues.

The rearrangement joins TRBV7-6 to TRBJ1-4, with a tentative D call TRBD1 (5 bases). Germline-derived CDR1 and CDR2 are SGHVS and FNYEAQ. The CDR3 spans 14 residues. The V and J ends lost 4 bases and 6 bases respectively, with 12 bases between them. For the CDR3, the DNA is TGTGCCAGCAGCTCCCGGGGGGTGGATGAAAAACTGTTTTTT. Translated, it gives CASSSRGVDEKLFF.

The chain recombines TRBV2 with TRBJ2-5; possible D gene TRBD2, 6 bases. In germline, CDR1 is SNHLY, CDR2 FYNNEI. CDR3 length: 15 amino acids. V shed 0 bases and J shed 3 bases, with 11 bases lying between them. CDR3 sequence: CASSEAEGYEETQYF. The CDR3 DNA reads TGTGCCAGCAGTGAAGCGGAGGGATATGAAGAGACCCAGTACTTC.

J is TRBJ2-1 and V is TRBV7-9; no clear D. The CDR3 covers 15 residues. CDR1 and CDR2 (germline): SEHNR, FQNEAQ (reference sequence). Trimming took 5 bases from V and 0 from J, leaving 11 bases between them. CDR3 coding DNA: TGTGCCAGCAGCCCCCCTGTGAACTCCTACAATGAGCAGTTCTTC. This encodes CASSPPVNSYNEQFF.

This clone was recorded once. The chain has TRBV14 and TRBJ2-2, with D hard to call. The CDR3 is made up of 16 amino acids. Germline V gene data show CDR1 as SGHDN and CDR2 as FVKESK. Trimming left V 1 base short and J 1 base short, with 10 bases between. CDR3 in DNA: TGTGCCAGCAGCCAAGGGCCCCTAGTGAACACCGGGGAGCTGTTTTTT. Its protein is CASSQGPLVNTGELFF.

The gene calls are TRBV12-2 and TRBJ2-7; the DNA was not compared with TRBD1, the D call given in the table. TRBV12-2 has pseudogene status. The CDR3 contains 19 residues. The CDR3 DNA follows: TGTGCAAGTCGCTTAAACTTATGGCTGGGACAGGGGATCCCCTACGAGCAGTACTTC. Residues: CASRLNLWLGQGIPYEQYF.

This rearrangement joins TRBV12-5 to TRBJ2-7; D remains unclear. The CDR3 has 12 residues. Deletions cut 5 bases from V and 3 bases from J, with 8 bases between. The germline gives CDR1 LGHNT, CDR2 FRNRAP. The CDR3 protein is CASGTAIYEQYF. For the CDR3, the DNA is TGTGCTAGTGGTACCGCCATCTACGAGCAGTACTTC.

This chain connects TRBV6-5 to TRBJ1-1, with a weak D call TRBD1 (5 bases). Trimming removed 4 bases at V and 6 bases at J, with 15 bases between. The CDR3 contains 14 residues. The germline V gene encodes CDR1 MNHEY and CDR2 SVGAGI. The CDR3 loop is CASSFQGGFSEAFF. The CDR3 nucleotides are TGTGCCAGCAGTTTCCAGGGTGGGTTTTCTGAAGCTTTCTTT.

The V gene is TRBV13, the J gene TRBJ2-4, with TRBD1 matching 10 bases. Trimming removed 4 bases from V and 9 bases from J; junction bases left unmatched: 9. This CDR3 is built from 15 residues. CDR1 and CDR2 from the germline V gene are PRHDT and FYEKMQ (reference sequence). The CDR3 DNA follows: TGTGCCAGCAGCTGGACCGGGACAGGGGTTATCATTCAGTACTTC. Protein product: CASSWTGTGVIIQYF.

The gene calls are TRBV6-5 and TRBJ1-2; D is perhaps TRBD1 (5 bases). Germline CDR1 is MNHEY and CDR2 is SVGAGI. The CDR3 contains 14 residues. The V end lost 8 bases, the J end lost 3 bases, and 16 bases lay between the germline ends. The CDR3 protein is CASRLGGLDYGYTF. The CDR3 DNA reads TGTGCCAGCCGCTTGGGGGGGTTGGACTATGGCTACACCTTC.

The chain combines TRBV5-1 with TRBJ1-4, with D maybe TRBD1 (6 bases). Germline V CDR1 and CDR2: SGHRS, YFSETQ. The CDR3 is made up of 16 amino acids. V gave up 0 bases and J gave up 8 bases, with 17 bases separating them. In DNA form, the CDR3 reads TGCGCCAGCAGCTTGGAGGGGGTTAGATATAAAGAAAAACTGTTTTTT. Protein product: CASSLEGVRYKEKLFF.

This clone was observed once. CDR3 protein: CASSSRVYEQYF. The CDR3 region has the DNA TGTGCCAGCAGTTCGAGGGTCTACGAGCAGTACTTC. The V call is TRBV6-5, the J call TRBJ2-7, with TRBD2 as a possible D gene (5 bases). This CDR3 is 12 amino acids long. Trimming took 4 bases from V and 3 from J, leaving 7 bases between them. Germline CDR1 MNHEY, CDR2 SVGAGI.